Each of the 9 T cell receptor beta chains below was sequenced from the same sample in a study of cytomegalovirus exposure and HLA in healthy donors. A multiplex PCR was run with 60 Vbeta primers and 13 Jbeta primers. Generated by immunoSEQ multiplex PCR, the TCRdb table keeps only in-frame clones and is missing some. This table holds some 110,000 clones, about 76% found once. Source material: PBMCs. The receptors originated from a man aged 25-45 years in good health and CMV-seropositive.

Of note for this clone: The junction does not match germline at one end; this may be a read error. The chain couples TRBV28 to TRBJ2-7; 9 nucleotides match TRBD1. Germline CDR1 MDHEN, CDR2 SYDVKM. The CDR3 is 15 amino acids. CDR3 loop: CASSFPGQGSSEQYF. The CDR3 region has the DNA TGTGCCAGCAGTTTTCCGGGACAGGGTTCCTCCGAGCAGTACTTC.

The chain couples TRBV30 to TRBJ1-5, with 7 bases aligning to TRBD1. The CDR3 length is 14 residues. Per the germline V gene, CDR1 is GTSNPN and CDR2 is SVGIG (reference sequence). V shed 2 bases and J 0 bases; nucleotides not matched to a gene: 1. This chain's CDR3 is CAWSRDSSNQPQHF. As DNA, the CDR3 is TGTGCCTGGAGTAGGGACAGTAGCAATCAGCCCCAGCATTTT. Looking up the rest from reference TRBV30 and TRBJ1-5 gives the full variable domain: SQTIHQWPATLVQPVGSPLSLECTVEGTSNPNLYWYRQAAGRGLQLLFYSVGIGQISSEVPQNLSASRPQDRQFILSSKKLLLSDSGFYLCAWSRDSSNQPQHFGDGTRLSIL.

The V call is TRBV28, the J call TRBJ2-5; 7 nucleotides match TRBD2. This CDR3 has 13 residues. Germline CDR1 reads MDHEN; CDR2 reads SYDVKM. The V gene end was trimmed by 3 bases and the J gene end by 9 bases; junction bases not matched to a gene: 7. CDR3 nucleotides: TGTGCCAGCAGTTTGGGAGGGCGGCGGGCCCAGTACTTC. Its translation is CASSLGGRRAQYF. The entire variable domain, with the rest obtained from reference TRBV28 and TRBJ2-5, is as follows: DVKVTQSSRYLVKRTGEKVFLECVQDMDHENMFWYRQDPGLGLRLIYFSYDVKMKEKGDIPEGYSVSREKKERFSLILESASTNQTSMYLCASSLGGRRAQYFGPGTRLLVL.

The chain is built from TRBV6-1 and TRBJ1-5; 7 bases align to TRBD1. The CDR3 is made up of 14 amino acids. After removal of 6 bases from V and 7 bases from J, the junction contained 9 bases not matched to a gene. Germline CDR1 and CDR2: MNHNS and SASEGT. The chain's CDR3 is CASSLTGADQPQHF. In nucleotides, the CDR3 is TGTGCCAGCAGCCTTACAGGGGCTGACCAGCCCCAGCATTTT.

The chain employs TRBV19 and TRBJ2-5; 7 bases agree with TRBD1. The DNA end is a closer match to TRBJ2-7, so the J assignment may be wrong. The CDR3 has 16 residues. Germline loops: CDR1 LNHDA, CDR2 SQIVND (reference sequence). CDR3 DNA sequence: TGTGCCAGTAGCCCCAGGGGGACGGAGAGGACCTACGAGCAGTACTTC. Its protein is CASSPRGTERTYEQYF.

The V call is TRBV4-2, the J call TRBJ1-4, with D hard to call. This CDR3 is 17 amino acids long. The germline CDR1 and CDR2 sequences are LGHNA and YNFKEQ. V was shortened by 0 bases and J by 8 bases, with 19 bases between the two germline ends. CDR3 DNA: TGTGCCAGCAGCCAAGACCCCGCGGTCTACAATGGGGAAAAACTGTTTTTT. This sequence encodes CASSQDPAVYNGEKLFF.

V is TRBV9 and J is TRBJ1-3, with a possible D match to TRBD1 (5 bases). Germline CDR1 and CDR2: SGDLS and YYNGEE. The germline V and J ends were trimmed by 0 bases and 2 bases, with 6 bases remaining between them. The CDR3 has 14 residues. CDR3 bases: TGTGCCAGCAGCGTAGCAGGGACTGGAAACACCATATATTTT. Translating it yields CASSVAGTGNTIYF.

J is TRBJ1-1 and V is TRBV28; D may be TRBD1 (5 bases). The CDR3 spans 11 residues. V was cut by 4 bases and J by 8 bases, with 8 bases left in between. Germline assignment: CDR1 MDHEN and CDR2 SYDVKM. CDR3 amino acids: CASSSQGEAFF. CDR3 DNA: TGTGCCAGCAGTTCGCAGGGCGAAGCTTTCTTT.

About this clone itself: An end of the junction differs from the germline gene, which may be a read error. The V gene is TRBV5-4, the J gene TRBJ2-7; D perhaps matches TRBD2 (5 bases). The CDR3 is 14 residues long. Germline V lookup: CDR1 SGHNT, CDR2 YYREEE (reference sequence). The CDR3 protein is CASSFAGGGRPMDF. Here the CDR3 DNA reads TGTGCCAGCAGCTTCGCGGGTGGTGGCCGCCCCATGGACTTC.